This TCR beta chain was retrieved from a study of beta chain features in type 1 diabetes. Overall study results and limits: Whether TCRB rearrangement is influenced by HLA type went unresolved here.

The investigators reverse transcribed all of the isolated RNA, so they sequenced expressed TCRB transcripts. Naive, central memory and regulatory T cell samples produced a mean of roughly 3.9 million reads. Profiling relied on immunoSEQ multiplex PCR, and the TCRdb table lists in-frame clones only, not all of them. The sample lists about 320,000 clones, about 15% occurring once. Note on this clone: Its antigen is currently unknown.

CDR1 and CDR2 (germline): SNHLY, FYNNEI. The CDR3 spans 13 residues. Trimming cost V 7 bases and J 8 bases, with 17 bases left between them. Markers CD45RO/CCR7/CD25/CD127/CD95/CD27 served to sort CD4+ naive, central memory, regulatory and stem cell-like memory cells. Over 95% purity was reached by all sorted populations. The TCR sequence derives from a young man in good health. The chain combines TRBV2 with TRBJ1-2; D is undetermined. Sequencing used central memory CD4+ T cells from blood. The CDR3: CASNTERTGGYTF. In DNA form, the CDR3 reads TGTGCCAGCAATACAGAACGAACTGGGGGCTACACCTTC. Full variable domain (rest looked up from reference TRBV2 and TRBJ1-2): EPEVTQTPSHQVTQMGQEVILRCVPISNHLYFYWYRQILGQKVEFLVSFYNNEISEKSEIFDDQFSVERPDGSNFTLKIRSTKLEDSAMYFCASNTERTGGYTFGSGTRLTVV.